The entry that follows covers one T cell receptor beta chain sequence. Its target antigen remains unknown. Qualities for individual bases were not recorded, and no much larger clone is one base off. V is shortened by 1 base, J by 4 bases, and the region joining them spans 8 bases. Based on the germline V gene (reference sequence), the CDR1 and CDR2 sequences are GTSNPN and SVGIG. The CDR3, from cysteine to phenylalanine, totals 12 residues. Only the CDR3 portion is preserved as DNA: 36 bases, with reading frame beginning at the first base. TCR beta CDR3 regions were amplified from genomic DNA with the immunoSEQ assay, a bias-controlled multiplex PCR using V- and J-specific primers. A proprietary barcode and Illumina adapter sequences were added to the CDR3 amplicons in a second PCR step. An Illumina MiSeq instrument was used to sequence the CDR3 libraries. From the authors' description of their analysis: immunoSEQ Analyzer 3.0 was used for export and quality control, with R Bioconductor and Immunarch used for downstream analyses. Repertoire metrics were calculated using only productive rearrangements within the normalized downsampled data set. In the normalized cohort, clonotypes with more than 5 templates were defined as pathologically expanded. The Inverse Simpson Index served as the measure of repertoire diversity. The non-normalized data set was used for CMV-specificity analyses so that all clonotypes could be captured. Here the immuneACCESS table is served through TCRdb, limited to in-frame sequences with V and J called. Missing clones are a known gap in these copies; in checked studies unresolved V genes cover under half, and the rest lacks a known reason. That table supplies the V and J calls and clone size; D and trimming were determined from the DNA. This sample gives about 36,000 clones in total; 85% to 95% of them show up just once. The ten largest clones take up around 1.5% of the sample.

Interpreted using the paper, the time point label stands for: recipient sample about 28 days before transplant, after cytoreduction. Recipient blood was collected about 28 days before transplant and at days 30, 100 and 180 after transplant. Using Nuclei Lysis Solution, genomic DNA was extracted from unfractionated peripheral blood mononuclear cells that were either fresh or cryopreserved. The data are from a study of T cell clonotyping in hematopoietic cell transplantation (dated by TCRdb to the early 2020s). As for the study more broadly: Recipient samples taken before transplant were obtained following cytoreduction. A total of over 130 blood samples were gathered in the study from a few dozen consecutive transplant recipients along with their related donors. Recruitment of patients ran from September 2015 to early 2017, and follow-up continued until late 2020 or until death.

What the authors observed across the whole study: Overlap with donor repertoires was found for only a small fraction of recipient repertoires, with over 95% found to appear de novo at the given depth. A decrease in recipient TCR diversity was observed after transplant, and a progressive increase in pathologically expanded clonotypes was seen from day 30 to day 180. Broader TCR repertoire diversity after transplant was predicted by Inverse Simpson Index values from donors and from recipients before transplant. Sample size was limited, and cells were not sorted, so CD4 and CD8 repertoire contributions could not be separated.

Recombination connected TRBV30 to TRBJ2-7; the D gene assignment is perhaps TRBD1 or TRBD2, with each matching 6 bases. The clonotype comes from a man aged 35 to 55 with chronic myeloid leukemia. Some clones in this sample may be carry-over from other donors' samples. The input for sequencing was peripheral blood mononuclear cells, taken before stem cell transplant. This receptor carries the CDR3 CAWSGGAYEQYF. DNA sequence: TGTGCCTGGAGTGGGGGGGCTTACGAGCAGTACTTC. With all but the CDR3 taken from the reference TRBV30 and TRBJ2-7 genes, the full variable domain is: SQTIHQWPATLVQPVGSPLSLECTVEGTSNPNLYWYRQAAGRGLQLLFYSVGIGQISSEVPQNLSASRPQDRQFILSSKKLLLSDSGFYLCAWSGGAYEQYFGPGTRLTVT.